The entry below describes one T cell receptor beta chain. This specimen belongs to a study of shared clonotypes between healthy human individuals. Naivety among CD8 cells was defined by CD45RO negativity and positive CCR7 selection, thereby excluding terminally differentiated effector memory CD45RA+ cells. Donors comprised healthy HIV-negative adults lacking recent acute infections or vaccinations. The CDR3 loop spans 14 amino acids. The germline CDR1 and CDR2 sequences are SEHNR and FQNEAQ (reference sequence). V was clipped by 5 bases and J by 6 bases; unmatched bases: 7. This table comes from immunoSEQ multiplex PCR, and its TCRdb copy is limited to in-frame clones, with some not included. The sample has millions of clones, around 93% seen once; the top ten hold under 2%.

Sequenced input: naive CD8+ T cells from PBMCs. The receptor comes from a man in his late teens or twenties in good health. Some clones in this sample may be carry-over from other donors' samples. The rearrangement joins TRBV7-9 to TRBJ1-2; 9 positions match TRBD1. The CDR3 sequence is CASSAGTGLDGYTF. The CDR3 region has the DNA TGTGCCAGCAGCGCCGGGACAGGGCTGGATGGCTACACCTTC.